The rows below give T cell receptor beta chains drawn from one sample of a study of T cell responses to AZD1222 COVID-19 vaccine. TCRdb's copy holds only in-frame clones and misses some; the assay was immunoSEQ multiplex PCR. The sample consists of 200,000 or so clones, 90% to 95% of them appearing once. The sequencing used peripheral blood, collected on day 0 of AZD1222 vaccination. Every receptor here comes from an adult in good health. The CDR3 runs from the conserved cysteine through the conserved F or W. Each record gives: V gene, J gene, clone size, D gene, CDR3 protein, CDR3 DNA. The D gene is left open where the match is weak. Clone sizes are given selectively: once, few, many, or a class where the clone is expanded.

TRBV9	TRBJ2-4	.	TRBD2	CASSVETSRGNIQYF	TGTGCCAGCAGCGTGGAGACTAGCCGGGGGAACATTCAGTACTTC
TRBV6-5	TRBJ1-2	.	TRBD1	CASRRGQGNYGYTF	TGTGCCAGCAGACGGGGACAGGGGAATTATGGCTACACCTTC
TRBV21-1	TRBJ2-3	.	.	CASSQRLAGSTDTQYF	TGTGCCAGCAGCCAACGGTTAGCGGGGAGCACAGATACGCAGTATTTT
TRBV28	TRBJ2-2	once	TRBD2	CASRRTSGRGTGELFF	TGTGCCAGCAGGCGCACCAGCGGGAGAGGGACCGGGGAGCTGTTTTTT
TRBV4-2	TRBJ2-7	.	TRBD1	CASSQGRGQGSEEQYF	TGTGCCAGCAGCCAAGGGAGAGGACAGGGCTCTGAGGAGCAGTACTTC
TRBV9	TRBJ1-1	.	.	CASSPRGSTEAFF	TGTGCCAGCAGCCCCCGAGGGAGCACTGAAGCTTTCTTT
TRBV24-1	TRBJ2-1	.	TRBD2	CATSDYGLAGGNEQFF	TGTGCCACCAGTGATTATGGACTAGCGGGAGGGAATGAGCAGTTCTTC
TRBV3-1/TRBV3-2	TRBJ1-2	.	.	CASSQGSQTRYGYTF	TGTGCCAGCAGCCAAGGATCGCAGACTCGCTATGGCTACACCTTC
TRBV6-1	TRBJ1-2	.	.	CASSEGGGDHGYTF	TGTGCCAGCAGTGAAGGGGGGGGAGACCATGGCTACACCTTC
TRBV21-1	TRBJ1-5	.	.	CASSKGLVWRAQHF	TGTGCCAGCAGCAAAGGACTCGTGTGGCGGGCCCAGCATTTT
TRBV10-3	TRBJ2-5	.	TRBD2	CAISGGSGRAGETQYF	TGTGCCATCAGTGGCGGTAGCGGGAGGGCGGGGGAGACCCAGTACTTC
TRBV2	TRBJ1-2	.	.	CASSQRIGTNYGYTF	TGTGCCAGCAGCCAACGGATAGGGACTAACTATGGCTACACCTTC
TRBV6-4	TRBJ1-2	.	TRBD1	CASSARQGDGYTF	TGTGCCAGCAGCGCGCGACAGGGAGATGGCTACACCTTC
TRBV3-1/TRBV3-2	TRBJ2-1	.	.	CASSQASRDEQFF	TGTGCCAGCAGCCAAGCGAGCCGTGATGAGCAGTTCTTC
TRBV11-1	TRBJ2-7	.	.	CASSLETSRYEQYF	TGTGCCAGCAGCTTGGAGACTTCCCGCTACGAGCAGTACTTC